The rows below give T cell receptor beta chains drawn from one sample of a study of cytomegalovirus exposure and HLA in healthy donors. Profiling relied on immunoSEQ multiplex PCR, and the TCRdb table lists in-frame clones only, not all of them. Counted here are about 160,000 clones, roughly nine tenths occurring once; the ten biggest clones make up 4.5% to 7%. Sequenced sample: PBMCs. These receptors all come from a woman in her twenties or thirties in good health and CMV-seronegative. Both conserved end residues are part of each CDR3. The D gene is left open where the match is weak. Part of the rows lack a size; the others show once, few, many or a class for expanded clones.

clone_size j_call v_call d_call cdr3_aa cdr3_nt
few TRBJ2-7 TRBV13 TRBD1 CASSYGQGGAYEQYF TGTGCCAGCAGCTACGGACAGGGTGGCGCCTACGAGCAGTACTTC
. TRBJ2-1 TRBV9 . CASSVGSGMVF TGTGCCAGCAGCGTAGGGTCAGGGATGGTCTTC
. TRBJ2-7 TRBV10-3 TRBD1 CAISAGTASLEQYF TGTGCCATCAGCGCCGGGACAGCGTCGTTGGAGCAGTACTTC
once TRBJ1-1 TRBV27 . CASSPKGHLNTEAFF TGTGCCAGCAGTCCTAAAGGACACCTGAACACTGAAGCTTTCTTT
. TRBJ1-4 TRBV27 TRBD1 CASSSQGASGEKLFF TGTGCCAGCAGTTCACAGGGGGCGAGCGGTGAAAAACTGTTTTTT
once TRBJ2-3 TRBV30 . CAWSVHGERTDTQYF TGTGCCTGGAGTGTACACGGAGAGCGGACGGATACGCAGTATTTT
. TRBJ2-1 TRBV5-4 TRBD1 CASSSGQGGTYNEQFF TGTGCCAGCAGCTCAGGACAGGGCGGCACCTACAATGAGCAGTTCTTC
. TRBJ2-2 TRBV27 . CASSFSGATGELFF TGTGCCAGCAGTTTTAGCGGAGCTACCGGGGAGCTGTTTTTT
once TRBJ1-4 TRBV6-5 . CASSYRFPNEKLFF TGTGCCAGCAGTTACAGGTTTCCTAATGAAAAACTGTTTTTT
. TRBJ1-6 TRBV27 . CASGQTIVSYNSPLHF TGTGCCAGCGGGCAGACAATCGTTTCCTATAATTCACCCCTCCACTTT
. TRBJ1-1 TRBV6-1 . CASRLLQGGAFF TGTGCCAGCAGGCTATTACAGGGTGGGGCTTTCTTT
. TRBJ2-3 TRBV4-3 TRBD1 CASSQDIKGATDTQYF TGCGCCAGCAGCCAAGATATCAAGGGGGCGACAGATACGCAGTATTTT
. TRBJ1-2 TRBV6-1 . CASSGLYGYTF TGTGCCAGCAGTGGTCTCTATGGCTACACCTTC
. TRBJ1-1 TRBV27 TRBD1 CASSLSGQGLSGTEAFF TGTGCCAGCAGTTTATCGGGACAGGGCTTGAGTGGCACTGAAGCTTTCTTT
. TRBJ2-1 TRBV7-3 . CASSLGSNNEQFF TGTGCCAGCAGCTTGGGCAGTAACAATGAGCAGTTCTTC
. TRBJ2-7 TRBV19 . CASSTRPFGEQYF TGTGCCAGTAGTACTCGGCCTTTTGGGGAGCAGTACTTC
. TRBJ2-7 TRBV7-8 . CASSLALGSYSYEQYF TGTGCCAGCAGCTTAGCGCTAGGCAGTTACTCCTACGAGCAGTACTTC
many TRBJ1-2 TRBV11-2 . CASSLGGSYGYTF TGTGCCAGCAGCTTAGGGGGGTCCTATGGCTACACCTTC
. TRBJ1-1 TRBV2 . CARRGGSNTEAFF TGTGCCAGGAGGGGGGGGTCGAACACTGAAGCTTTCTTT
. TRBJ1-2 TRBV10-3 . CAISASGLQSYTF TGTGCCATCAGTGCGTCCGGACTGCAAAGCTACACCTTC
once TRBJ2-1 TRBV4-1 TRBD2 CASSQEVLAGGSLGQFF TGCGCCAGCAGCCAAGAAGTGCTAGCGGGAGGGTCTTTGGGGCAGTTCTTC
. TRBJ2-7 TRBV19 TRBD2 CASSMTSGSYEQYF TGTGCCAGTAGCATGACTAGCGGGTCCTACGAGCAGTACTTC
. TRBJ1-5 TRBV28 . CASSDQPQHF TGTGCCAGCAGTGATCAGCCCCAGCATTTT
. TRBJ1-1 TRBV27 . CASRIHVGARGTEAFF TGTGCCAGCAGGATCCACGTGGGGGCGCGGGGCACTGAAGCTTTCTTT
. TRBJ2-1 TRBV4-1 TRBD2 CASSQGTSGSYEQFF TGCGCCAGCAGCCAAGGGACTAGCGGGAGTTATGAGCAGTTCTTC
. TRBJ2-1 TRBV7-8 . CASSLRAGSKEFF TGTGCCAGCAGCTTACGGGCGGGGTCGAAGGAGTTCTTC
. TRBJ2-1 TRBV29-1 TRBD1 CSERGQGYDEQFF TGCAGCGAGCGAGGACAGGGGTACGATGAGCAGTTCTTC
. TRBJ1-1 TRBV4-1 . CASSQSTAQGGTFF TGCGCCAGCAGCCAATCAACGGCACAGGGAGGTACTTTCTTT
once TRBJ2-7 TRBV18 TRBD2 CASSPSSGRAGVGGGQYF TGTGCCAGCTCACCATCTAGCGGGAGAGCCGGCGTGGGTGGAGGGCAGTACTTC
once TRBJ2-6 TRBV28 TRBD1 CASSPLAGKGQGTDSGANVLTF TGTGCCAGCAGCCCCCTGGCGGGGAAAGGACAGGGGACTGACTCTGGGGCCAACGTCCTGACTTTC
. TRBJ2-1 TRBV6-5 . CASSFGGNNEQFF TGTGCCAGCAGTTTCGGCGGTAACAATGAGCAGTTCTTC
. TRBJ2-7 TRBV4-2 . CASSPLRVSYEQYF TGTGCCAGCAGTCCATTACGGGTGTCCTACGAGCAGTACTTC
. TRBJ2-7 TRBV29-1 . CSVGSDVGTYEQYF TGCAGCGTTGGGTCCGATGTAGGAACCTACGAGCAGTACTTC
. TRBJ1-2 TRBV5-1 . CASSLAWGNYGYTF TGCGCCAGCAGCTTGGCCTGGGGTAACTATGGCTACACCTTC
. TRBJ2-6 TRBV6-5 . CASSLQGGSGANVLTF TGTGCCAGCAGTTTACAAGGGGGGTCTGGGGCCAACGTCCTGACTTTC
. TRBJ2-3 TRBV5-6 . CASSFSTYSRDTQYF TGTGCCAGCAGCTTCTCGACTTACTCGAGGGATACGCAGTATTTT
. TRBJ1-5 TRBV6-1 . CASSESIPGGGGNQPQHF TGTGCCAGCAGTGAAAGTATCCCCGGGGGAGGTGGCAATCAGCCCCAGCATTTT
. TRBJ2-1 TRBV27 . CASRSTYNEQFF TGTGCCAGCAGGTCGACTTACAATGAGCAGTTCTTC
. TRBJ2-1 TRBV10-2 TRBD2 CASSEYLAGYNEQFF TGCGCCAGCAGTGAGTACCTAGCGGGATACAATGAGCAGTTCTTC
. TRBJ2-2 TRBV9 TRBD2 CASSPGTSGSGANTGELFF TGTGCCAGCAGCCCAGGGACTAGCGGGAGTGGGGCGAACACCGGGGAGCTGTTTTTT
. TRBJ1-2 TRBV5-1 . CASSLLGDRPYYYGYTF TGCGCCAGCAGCTTGCTCGGCGACAGGCCATATTACTATGGCTACACCTTC
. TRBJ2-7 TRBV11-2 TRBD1 CASSLRQGISYEQYF TGTGCCAGCAGCTTAAGACAGGGAATTTCCTACGAGCAGTACTTC
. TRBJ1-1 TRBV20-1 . CSASQVIEAFF TGCAGTGCTAGTCAGGTGATTGAAGCTTTCTTT
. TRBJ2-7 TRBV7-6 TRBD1 CASSLATGKAFYQGEQYF TGTGCCAGCAGCTTAGCGACAGGGAAGGCGTTTTATCAGGGTGAGCAGTACTTC
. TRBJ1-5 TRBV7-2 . CASSLVRQDNQPQHF TGTGCCAGCAGCTTAGTACGGCAGGACAATCAGCCCCAGCATTTT
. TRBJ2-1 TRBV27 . CASILTVGYNEQFF TGTGCCAGCATTTTAACCGTGGGCTACAATGAGCAGTTCTTC
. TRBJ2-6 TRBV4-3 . CASSQDSQPGANVLTF TGCGCCAGCAGCCAAGATTCCCAGCCTGGGGCCAACGTCCTGACTTTC
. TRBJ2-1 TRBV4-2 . CASSQDPNNEQFF TGTGCCAGCAGCCAAGACCCGAACAATGAGCAGTTCTTC
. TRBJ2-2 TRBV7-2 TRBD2 CASSLSGRNTGELFF TGTGCCAGCAGTCTTAGCGGGAGGAACACCGGGGAGCTGTTTTTT